A single sample gave rise to the 24 T cell receptor beta chains below, sequenced in a study of blood T cell repertoires in COVID-19. Some clones are missing from TCRdb's copy, which holds only in-frame ones; the method was immunoSEQ multiplex PCR. The data hold some 180,000 clones, with about 86% observed a single time. Sequencing input: peripheral blood. Receptors originate from a woman aged 65 to 85 who had recovered from COVID-19.

The V and J genes are TRBV25-1 and TRBJ1-6; 7 positions match TRBD1. This CDR3 has 14 amino acids. The ends lost 5 bases at V and 15 bases at J; junction bases unmatched: 13. Germline values: CDR1 MGHDK, CDR2 SYGVNS. The CDR3 protein is CASSLTGDRVRLHF. CDR3 bases: TGTGCCAGCAGTCTCACAGGGGACCGCGTCCGCCTCCACTTT.

This clone was seen a single time. The chain has TRBV4-3 and TRBJ2-1; 7 bases match TRBD2. The CDR3 extends over 15 amino acids. Unmatched junction bases numbered 3, after V lost 0 bases and J lost 4 bases. Germline V gene lookup returns CDR1 LGHNA and CDR2 YSLEER. CDR3 region: CASSQEASGYNEQFF. The CDR3, as DNA: TGCGCCAGCAGCCAAGAGGCTAGCGGTTACAATGAGCAGTTCTTC.

The chain uses TRBV27 and TRBJ1-5; no reliable D call. Germline CDR1 is MNHEY and CDR2 is SMNVEV (reference sequence). The CDR3 is 15 residues long. Trimming shortened V by 4 bases and J by 0 bases, and 10 bases separated the two germline ends. The CDR3, as DNA: TGTGCCAGCAGTTCGTGGCAAGATAGCAATCAGCCCCAGCATTTT. Its protein is CASSSWQDSNQPQHF.

V usage is TRBV6-5 and J usage is TRBJ1-1; a possible D gene is TRBD1 (6 bases). The germline V gene has CDR1 MNHEY and CDR2 SVGAGI. The CDR3 has 13 amino acids. The V gene lost 6 bases and the J gene lost 1 base, with 9 bases spanning the gap. The CDR3 DNA is TGTGCCAGCAGCTGGACAGCGAACACTGAAGCTTTCTTT. It is translated as CASSWTANTEAFF.

The chain employs TRBV6-2 or TRBV6-3 and TRBJ2-3, with 9 bases lining up with TRBD2. V was clipped by 1 base and J by 5 bases; unmatched bases: 7. The germline gives CDR1 MNHEY, CDR2 SVGEGT. The CDR3 has 16 amino acids. CDR3 in amino acids: CASSYYIAGERDTQYF. The DNA for the CDR3 is TGTGCCAGCAGTTACTATATAGCGGGAGAACGAGATACGCAGTATTTT.

V usage is TRBV18 and J usage is TRBJ2-3; TRBD1 matches at 8 bases. Germline V gives CDR1 KGHSH, CDR2 LQKENI. With 6 bases clipped from V and 2 bases from J, the junction kept 7 bases outside the gene matches. CDR3 length: 15 amino acids. CDR3 DNA sequence: TGTGCCAGCTCCCCGACAGGGGTCGCCACAGATACGCAGTATTTT. It codes for CASSPTGVATDTQYF.

The chain links TRBV3-1 (or the pseudogene TRBV3-2) to TRBJ2-5, with a tentative D call TRBD2 (6 bases). CDR3 length: 17 amino acids. Germline lookup yields CDR1 LGHDT and CDR2 YNNKEL (reference sequence). Trimming stripped 0 bases from V and 4 bases from J, with 18 bases between. The CDR3 DNA reads as TGTGCCAGCAGCCAAGATGCCGCACTAGCCGCCGGAGAGACCCAGTACTTC. Translated: CASSQDAALAAGETQYF.

V is TRBV18 and J is TRBJ2-3; D perhaps matches TRBD1 (6 bases). This CDR3 has 14 residues. V was clipped by 3 bases and J by 1 base, with 8 bases between them. The germline CDR1 and CDR2 sequences are KGHSH and LQKENI. The CDR3 bases are TGTGCCAGCTCACCGGGACACCGCACAGATACGCAGTATTTT. Its protein is CASSPGHRTDTQYF. The whole variable domain, filled in from reference TRBV18 and TRBJ2-3, reads NAGVMQNPRHLVRRRGQEARLRCSPMKGHSHVYWYRQLPEEGLKFMVYLQKENIIDESGMPKERFSAEFPKEGPSILRIQQVVRGDSAAYFCASSPGHRTDTQYFGPGTRLTVL.

The rearrangement uses TRBV3-1 (or the pseudogene TRBV3-2) and TRBJ1-6, with no clear D. Germline values: CDR1 LGHDT, CDR2 YNNKEL (reference sequence). V shed 1 base and J shed 14 bases, with 12 bases lying between them. This CDR3 is 13 amino acids long. CDR3 sequence (DNA): TGTGCCAGCAGCCAAGGGGCCCGGTTGACCCTCCACTTT. This codes for CASSQGARLTLHF.

The rearrangement links TRBV6-5 to TRBJ1-4, with no clear D. From germline, CDR1 is MNHEY and CDR2 SVGAGI. V lost 5 bases and J 8 bases, leaving 12 bases between the germline ends. CDR3 size: 13 residues. The DNA for the CDR3 is TGTGCCAGCAGTCCAACGGTAAACGAAAAACTGTTTTTT. Encoded protein: CASSPTVNEKLFF.

The chain uses TRBV28 and TRBJ2-4; TRBD2 agrees at 7 bases. Unmatched junction bases numbered 8, after V lost 3 bases and J lost 9 bases. This CDR3 has 14 residues. The germline V gene encodes CDR1 MDHEN and CDR2 SYDVKM. The CDR3 sequence: CASSFGVSGGIQYF. The CDR3 DNA reads as TGTGCCAGCAGTTTCGGGGTCTCGGGAGGCATTCAGTACTTC. Complete variable domain (other parts from reference TRBV28 and TRBJ2-4): DVKVTQSSRYLVKRTGEKVFLECVQDMDHENMFWYRQDPGLGLRLIYFSYDVKMKEKGDIPEGYSVSREKKERFSLILESASTNQTSMYLCASSFGVSGGIQYFGAGTRLSVL.

This clone showed up just a few times. The chain has TRBV4-1 and TRBJ1-1; D is uncertain. The V end lost 4 bases, the J end lost 7 bases, and 16 bases lay between the germline ends. Germline CDR1 is MGHRA and CDR2 is YSYEKL. The CDR3 consists of 14 residues. The CDR3 coding sequence is TGCGCCAGCAGCCCCTTCCCCGAGGTGGGTGAAGCTTTCTTT. This codes for CASSPFPEVGEAFF.

The chain combines TRBV7-9 with TRBJ1-5, with TRBD1 matching over 9 bases. V shed 7 bases and J 4 bases; nucleotides not matched to a gene: 8. The germline V gene has CDR1 SEHNR and CDR2 FQNEAQ (reference sequence). CDR3 size: 15 residues. This CDR3 is CASTPGTGMNQPQHF. CDR3 nucleotide sequence: TGTGCCAGCACCCCCGGGACAGGGATGAATCAGCCCCAGCATTTT.

The rearrangement links TRBV24-1 to TRBJ2-1, with 10 bases aligning to TRBD1. The length of the CDR3 is 16 residues. Trimming at V came to 1 base and at J to 6 bases, leaving 5 bases not matched to a gene. Germline CDR1 is KGHDR and CDR2 is SFDVKD. CDR3 in amino acids: CATSDFGDRGSNEQFF. The CDR3 DNA follows: TGTGCCACCAGTGATTTTGGGGACAGGGGATCCAATGAGCAGTTCTTC.

V usage is TRBV7-2 and J usage is TRBJ1-2; no clear D. V lost 5 bases to trimming and J lost 4 bases, with 11 bases between them. Germline V CDR1 and CDR2: SGHTA, FQGNSA. CDR3 length: 13 residues. The CDR3 nucleotides read TGTGCCAGCAGCACCGGGATCCTCTATGGCTACACCTTC. This translates into CASSTGILYGYTF.

This clone was seen only a few times. This chain uses TRBV5-1 with TRBJ1-2; D is uncertain. CDR1 and CDR2 (germline): SGHRS, YFSETQ. The V gene lost 3 bases and the J gene lost 0 bases, with 9 bases spanning the gap. CDR3 length: 14 amino acids. DNA for the CDR3: TGCGCCAGCAGCTCAATGGTAGCTAACTATGGCTACACCTTC. This gives the protein CASSSMVANYGYTF.

The chain joins TRBV7-6 to TRBJ2-5; 8 bases agree with TRBD1. This CDR3 comprises 16 residues. Germline values: CDR1 SGHVS, CDR2 FNYEAQ. Unmatched junction bases numbered 13, after V lost 5 bases and J lost 5 bases. CDR3 in DNA: TGTGCCAGCAGCGCCCACAGGGGGTTGGTGAAGGAGACCCAGTACTTC. Amino acids: CASSAHRGLVKETQYF.

The chain carries TRBV5-1 and TRBJ2-6; D possibly corresponds to TRBD2 (5 bases). Germline assignment: CDR1 SGHRS and CDR2 YFSETQ. The CDR3 contains 13 residues. V was shortened by 5 bases and J by 3 bases, with 6 bases between the two germline ends. The CDR3 protein is CASRGVGANVLTF. Here the CDR3 DNA reads TGCGCCAGCAGGGGAGTTGGGGCCAACGTCCTGACTTTC.

This chain joins TRBV10-3 and TRBJ1-2; D is possibly TRBD1 (5 bases). CDR1 is ENHRY, CDR2 SYGVKD, per germline. This CDR3 has 15 residues. V was shortened by 8 bases and J by 2 bases, with 18 bases between the two germline ends. The CDR3: CAIPISPDSNYGYTF. The CDR3 DNA follows: TGTGCCATCCCGATTTCCCCCGACAGCAACTATGGCTACACCTTC.

The chain has TRBV11-3 and TRBJ2-2; 11 nucleotides agree with TRBD2. V gave up 5 bases and J gave up 6 bases; unmatched junction bases: 8. This CDR3 is 16 amino acids long. CDR1 is SGHNT, CDR2 YENEEA, per germline. The CDR3 DNA sequence: TGTGCCAGCAGCCCGCTGACTAGCGGGGACGCCGGGGAGCTGTTTTTT. This encodes CASSPLTSGDAGELFF.

V gene TRBV28 combines with J gene TRBJ1-2; D ambiguous. V was shortened by 3 bases and J by 8 bases, with 16 bases between the two germline ends. CDR3 length: 14 amino acids. Germline V gene data show CDR1 as MDHEN and CDR2 as SYDVKM. The CDR3 coding sequence is TGTGCCAGCAGTTTGAGGGAGGGCGCCGGGGGCTACACCTTC. The encoded protein is CASSLREGAGGYTF.

V usage is TRBV7-3 and J usage is TRBJ2-5; D perhaps matches TRBD2 (6 bases). This CDR3 spans 12 amino acids. V was pared by 5 bases and J by 7 bases, with 11 bases between. Germline CDR1 SGHTA, CDR2 FQGTGA. CDR3 residues: CASSLPGGTQYF. The CDR3 nucleotides are TGTGCCAGCAGCCTCCCCGGGGGGACCCAGTACTTC.

J is TRBJ2-6 and V is TRBV5-4; D is possibly TRBD1 or TRBD2 (6 bases each). V was pared by 4 bases and J by 0 bases, with 17 bases between. The germline CDR1 and CDR2 sequences are SGHNT and YYREEE (reference sequence). The CDR3 runs to 18 residues. For the CDR3, the DNA is TGTGCCAGCAGCCTGGGGGCGGGACGGCCCTCTGGGGCCAACGTCCTGACTTTC. It encodes CASSLGAGRPSGANVLTF.

The chain links TRBV23-1 to TRBJ1-2; perhaps TRBD1 as D (6 bases). Being an ORF, TRBV23-1 has a function that is uncertain. The CDR3 is 14 amino acids. V lost 3 bases, J lost 3 bases, and 11 bases lay in between. This CDR3 is CASSHRRTDYGYTF. DNA for the CDR3: TGCGCCAGCAGTCACCGTCGGACAGACTATGGCTACACCTTC.